This T cell receptor (beta chain) was recovered during a study of cytomegalovirus exposure and HLA in healthy donors. As for the donors, each was a healthy bone marrow donor. This clone was counted only a few times. Its antigen remains unknown. PCR employed 60 Vbeta and 13 Jbeta primers. The repertoire was sequenced with immunoSEQ multiplex PCR; TCRdb's copy has only in-frame clones and lacks some. The sample lists some 80,000 clones; about 9.5% were seen once. Findings and caveats of the study: TCR sequences were mostly rare, though some public TCRs occurred in many donors. Sequencing depth across donors, presence/absence analyses assumed, was roughly uniform.

The clonotype was recovered from a man aged 55 to 70 in good health and CMV-seropositive. Sequenced sample: PBMCs.

The CDR3 loop reads CSVGDRGSAEAFF. CDR3 DNA sequence: TGCAGCGTGGGGGACAGGGGGTCCGCTGAAGCTTTCTTT. The rearrangement uses TRBV29-1 and TRBJ1-1; 11 bases align to TRBD1. The V segment lost 6 bases and the J segment 6 bases; nucleotides outside the gene matches: 6. This CDR3 has 13 residues. CDR1 SQVTM and CDR2 ANQGSEA come from the germline V gene. The full variable domain, its missing parts supplied by reference TRBV29-1 and TRBJ1-1, is SAVISQKPSRDICQRGTSLTIQCQVDSQVTMMFWYRQQPGQSLTLIATANQGSEATYESGFVIDKFPISRPNLTFSTLTVSNMSPEDSSIYLCSVGDRGSAEAFFGQGTRLTVV.